Sequencing of this T cell receptor (beta chain) was carried out in a study of cytomegalovirus exposure and HLA in healthy donors. Primers for the PCR totalled 60 Vbeta and 13 Jbeta. TCRdb keeps only in-frame clones here, not all; method: immunoSEQ multiplex PCR. Of about 160,000 clones listed, about 74% are singletons. The ends lost 5 bases at V and 0 bases at J; junction bases unmatched: 5. The CDR3 sequence is 15 residues long. Looked up from germline, CDR1 is LNHNV and CDR2 is YYDKDF (reference sequence). The TCR originated in a middle-aged man in good health and CMV-seropositive. Input material: PBMCs. V usage is TRBV15 and J usage is TRBJ2-7, with 9 nucleotides matching TRBD1. The CDR3 spells CATSSRQGGSYEQYF. The CDR3 coding sequence is TGTGCCACCAGCTCCCGACAGGGGGGCTCCTACGAGCAGTACTTC.